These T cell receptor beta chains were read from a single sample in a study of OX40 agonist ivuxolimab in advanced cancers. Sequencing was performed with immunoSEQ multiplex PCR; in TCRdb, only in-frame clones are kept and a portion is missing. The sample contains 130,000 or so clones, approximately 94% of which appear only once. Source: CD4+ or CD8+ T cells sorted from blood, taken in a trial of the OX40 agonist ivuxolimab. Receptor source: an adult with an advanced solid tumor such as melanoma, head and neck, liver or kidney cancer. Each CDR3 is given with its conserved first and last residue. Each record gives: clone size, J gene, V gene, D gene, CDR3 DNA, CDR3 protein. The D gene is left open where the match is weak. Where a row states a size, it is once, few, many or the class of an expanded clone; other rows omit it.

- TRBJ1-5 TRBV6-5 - TGTGCCAGCAGTCGATGGTCCAATCAGCCCCAGCATTTT CASSRWSNQPQHF
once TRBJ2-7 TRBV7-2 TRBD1 TGTGCCAGCAGCTCTGGACAGGCCCCCGACGAGCAGTACTTC CASSSGQAPDEQYF
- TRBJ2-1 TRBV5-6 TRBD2 TGTGCCAGCAGCTTGGGACTAGCGCTATACAATGAGCAGTTCTTC CASSLGLALYNEQFF
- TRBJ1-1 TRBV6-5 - TGTGCCAGCAGTTATGTAGAACAAGCTTTCTTT CASSYVEQAFF
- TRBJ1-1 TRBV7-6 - TGTGCCAGCAGCTACCAGCCGCGGGACACTGAAGCTTTCTTT CASSYQPRDTEAFF
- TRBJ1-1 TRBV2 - TGTGCCAGCAGCCCTACTGTCTCCCCGAGGACTGAAGCTTTCTTT CASSPTVSPRTEAFF
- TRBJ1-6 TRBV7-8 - TGTGCCAGCAGCTTACAGGGGTCTAATTCACCCCTCCACTTT CASSLQGSNSPLHF
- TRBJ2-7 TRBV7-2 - TGTGCCAGCAGCCCGAATAGTTGGGGGAACGAGCAGTACTTC CASSPNSWGNEQYF
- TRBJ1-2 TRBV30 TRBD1 TGTGCCTGGAGTGTACCGGCAGGGGGGCACTATGGCTACACCTTC CAWSVPAGGHYGYTF
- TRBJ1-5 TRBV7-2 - TGTGCCAGCAGCTTATACAGGTTAGACAGCAATCAGCCCCAGCATTTT CASSLYRLDSNQPQHF
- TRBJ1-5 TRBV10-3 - TGTGCCATCAGCACGGGTAGGGGCAATCAGCCCCAGCATTTT CAISTGRGNQPQHF
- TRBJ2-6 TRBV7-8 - TGTGCCAGCAGCTCTAGGGGCTCTGGGGCCAACGTCCTGACTTTC CASSSRGSGANVLTF
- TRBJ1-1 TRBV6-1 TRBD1 TGTGCCAGCAGTCTGTGGACAGGGGGCCTCACTGAAGCTTTCTTT CASSLWTGGLTEAFF
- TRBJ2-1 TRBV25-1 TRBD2 TGTGCCAGCAGCCCTCCTGGACTAGCTGGGAATGAGCAGTTCTTC CASSPPGLAGNEQFF
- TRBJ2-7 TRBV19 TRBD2 TGTGCCAGTAGTATAACTAGCGGGTCCTACGAGCAGTACTTC CASSITSGSYEQYF
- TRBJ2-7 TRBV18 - TGTGCCAGCTCGCAGAGAGGTTCAGAGCAGTACTTC CASSQRGSEQYF
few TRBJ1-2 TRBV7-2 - TGTGCCAGCATCATACGGGCAGGCAACGGCTACACCTTC CASIIRAGNGYTF
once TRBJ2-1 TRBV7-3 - TGTGCCAGCAGCTTGCGATCGGGACCCCAAGGGGATGAGCAGTTCTTC CASSLRSGPQGDEQFF
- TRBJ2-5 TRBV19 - TGTGCCAGTAGTATTCTCTCGAGGGGCCAAGAGACCCAGTACTTC CASSILSRGQETQYF